A selection of T cell receptor beta chains follows, all from one sample in a study of molecular identifiers for immune sequencing clone quantification. MiXCR, applied by TCRdb to the PCR reads, yields one record per CDR3 protein. The data show some 94,000 distinct CDR3 sequences, around 27% seen once. The specimen sequenced was naive CD8+ T cells from blood, with Jurkat cell RNA spiked in. The receptor source for this set is a human donor in good health. Some libraries in this study had Jurkat cell RNA spiked in. Each CDR3 is given with its conserved first and last residue. Fields, in order: V gene, CDR3 length, clone size, J gene, D gene, CDR3 DNA, CDR3 protein. The D gene is left open where the match is weak. Only part of the rows carry a size: once, few, many, or a class if the clone is expanded.

V gene: TRBV12-3/TRBV12-4
CDR3 length: 15
clone size: -
J gene: TRBJ2-7
D gene: TRBD2
CDR3 DNA: TGTGCCAGCAGTCTCGCTAGCGGGGGCTATAACGAGCAGTACTTC
CDR3 protein: CASSLASGGYNEQYF

V gene: TRBV4-2
CDR3 length: 19
clone size: few
J gene: TRBJ2-3
D gene: TRBD2
CDR3 DNA: TGTGCCAGCAGCCAAGAAGGGGTCGGGGGGGGCGGAATCACAGATACGCAGTATTTT
CDR3 protein: CASSQEGVGGGGITDTQYF

V gene: TRBV6-1
CDR3 length: 15
clone size: few
J gene: TRBJ1-4
D gene: -
CDR3 DNA: TGTGCCAGCAGCCCCCGCCGGGGCCGTAATGAAAAACTGTTTTTT
CDR3 protein: CASSPRRGRNEKLFF

V gene: TRBV12-3/TRBV12-4
CDR3 length: 14
clone size: -
J gene: TRBJ2-2
D gene: -
CDR3 DNA: TGTGCCAGCAGTTTCCAAGAGAACACCGGGGAGCTGTTTTTT
CDR3 protein: CASSFQENTGELFF

V gene: TRBV7-6
CDR3 length: 13
clone size: -
J gene: TRBJ2-3
D gene: -
CDR3 DNA: TGTGCCAGCAGCTTAGATCCCACAGATACGCAGTATTTT
CDR3 protein: CASSLDPTDTQYF

V gene: TRBV19
CDR3 length: 14
clone size: few
J gene: TRBJ2-7
D gene: -
CDR3 DNA: TGTGCCAGTAGTATAATTGGGCAGTCCTACGAGCAGTACTTC
CDR3 protein: CASSIIGQSYEQYF

V gene: TRBV9
CDR3 length: 18
clone size: -
J gene: TRBJ2-3
D gene: TRBD2
CDR3 DNA: TGTGCCAGCAGCGTAGAGGGCTCTTTTGCGGGAGGGCCAGATACGCAGTATTTT
CDR3 protein: CASSVEGSFAGGPDTQYF

V gene: TRBV6-4
CDR3 length: 13
clone size: -
J gene: TRBJ2-3
D gene: -
CDR3 DNA: TGTGCCAGCAGTGACTCGGGGGAAGATACGCAGTATTTT
CDR3 protein: CASSDSGEDTQYF

V gene: TRBV6-2/TRBV6-3
CDR3 length: 16
clone size: -
J gene: TRBJ1-1
D gene: -
CDR3 DNA: TGTGCCAGCAGTTCTCGGACACTTGCTATGAACACTGAAGCTTTCTTT
CDR3 protein: CASSSRTLAMNTEAFF

V gene: TRBV6-5
CDR3 length: 15
clone size: many
J gene: TRBJ2-7
D gene: TRBD2
CDR3 DNA: TGTGCCAGCAGCTCTCGGGGACTAGCAATCGACGAGCAGTACTTC
CDR3 protein: CASSSRGLAIDEQYF

V gene: TRBV9
CDR3 length: 14
clone size: -
J gene: TRBJ2-5
D gene: -
CDR3 DNA: TGTGCCAGCAGCGGTGGGGGGCAGTTTGAGACCCAGTACTTC
CDR3 protein: CASSGGGQFETQYF

V gene: TRBV28
CDR3 length: 17
clone size: few
J gene: TRBJ2-1
D gene: TRBD1
CDR3 DNA: TGTGCCAGCAGCACAATAGGGACAGGAAGCTCCTACAATGAGCAGTTCTTC
CDR3 protein: CASSTIGTGSSYNEQFF

V gene: TRBV20-1
CDR3 length: 13
clone size: many
J gene: TRBJ2-7
D gene: TRBD1
CDR3 DNA: TGCAGTGCTAGACCCGACAGGGGCGACGAGCAGTACTTC
CDR3 protein: CSARPDRGDEQYF

V gene: TRBV7-2
CDR3 length: 17
clone size: few
J gene: TRBJ1-1
D gene: -
CDR3 DNA: TGTGCCAGCAGCTTAGATTATCCCAGAGATCCGAACACTGAAGCTTTCTTT
CDR3 protein: CASSLDYPRDPNTEAFF

V gene: TRBV6-5
CDR3 length: 14
clone size: many
J gene: TRBJ1-1
D gene: TRBD1
CDR3 DNA: TGTGCCAGCAGACCGACAGGGTTTAACACTGAAGCTTTCTTT
CDR3 protein: CASRPTGFNTEAFF

V gene: TRBV6-5
CDR3 length: 16
clone size: many
J gene: TRBJ2-1
D gene: -
CDR3 DNA: TGTGCCAGCAGTTACTCAAGGGTTGGGTCGGGCAATGAGCAGTTCTTC
CDR3 protein: CASSYSRVGSGNEQFF

V gene: TRBV19
CDR3 length: 14
clone size: few
J gene: TRBJ2-4
D gene: -
CDR3 DNA: TGTGCCAGTAGTAACAGCGTAGCCAAAAACATTCAGTACTTC
CDR3 protein: CASSNSVAKNIQYF

V gene: TRBV28
CDR3 length: 14
clone size: many
J gene: TRBJ1-5
D gene: TRBD1
CDR3 DNA: TGTGCCAGCAAGGGACAGGGGGCGGGACAGCCCCAGCATTTT
CDR3 protein: CASKGQGAGQPQHF

V gene: TRBV7-9
CDR3 length: 16
clone size: many
J gene: TRBJ2-1
D gene: TRBD2
CDR3 DNA: TGTGCCAGCAGCTTATCGTGGGGAGGGAACACAAATGAGCAGTTCTTC
CDR3 protein: CASSLSWGGNTNEQFF

V gene: TRBV27
CDR3 length: 14
clone size: -
J gene: TRBJ1-4
D gene: TRBD1
CDR3 DNA: TGTGCCAGCAGTACGTCAGGGGGCCTTGAAAAACTGTTTTTT
CDR3 protein: CASSTSGGLEKLFF

V gene: TRBV19
CDR3 length: 13
clone size: -
J gene: TRBJ1-6
D gene: -
CDR3 DNA: TGTGCCAGCAGTCGGAGGCAGAATTCACCCCTCCACTTT
CDR3 protein: CASSRRQNSPLHF

V gene: TRBV27
CDR3 length: 13
clone size: few
J gene: TRBJ2-1
D gene: TRBD1
CDR3 DNA: TGTGCCAGCAGTTTGAGAGGGGGCTTTGAGCAGTTCTTC
CDR3 protein: CASSLRGGFEQFF

V gene: TRBV6-2/TRBV6-3
CDR3 length: 13
clone size: -
J gene: TRBJ2-7
D gene: -
CDR3 DNA: TGTGCCAGCGAATCCCAGGGTCTCTACGAGCAGTACTTC
CDR3 protein: CASESQGLYEQYF

V gene: TRBV5-6
CDR3 length: 14
clone size: many
J gene: TRBJ1-1
D gene: -
CDR3 DNA: TGTGCCAGCAGCTACGAGGCGTCAGGCAAGAGAGCTTTCTTT
CDR3 protein: CASSYEASGKRAFF

V gene: TRBV27
CDR3 length: 14
clone size: -
J gene: TRBJ2-7
D gene: -
CDR3 DNA: TGTGCCAGCAGTTTATCCCCCGGAGCCTACGAGCAGTACTTC
CDR3 protein: CASSLSPGAYEQYF

V gene: TRBV6-5
CDR3 length: 18
clone size: -
J gene: TRBJ1-1
D gene: TRBD1
CDR3 DNA: TGTGCCAGCAGCTACGCCATCACCGGGACAGGGATCTATCTCGAAGCTTTCTTT
CDR3 protein: CASSYAITGTGIYLEAFF

V gene: TRBV29-1
CDR3 length: 14
clone size: many
J gene: TRBJ1-2
D gene: TRBD1
CDR3 DNA: TGCAGCGTTAGTCCCCAAGGACAGGCCTATGGCTACACCTTC
CDR3 protein: CSVSPQGQAYGYTF

V gene: TRBV4-1
CDR3 length: 16
clone size: few
J gene: TRBJ2-7
D gene: -
CDR3 DNA: TGCGCCAGCAGCCAAGATAACCCAGGTGGTATCTACGAGCAGTACTTC
CDR3 protein: CASSQDNPGGIYEQYF

V gene: TRBV7-2
CDR3 length: 14
clone size: many
J gene: TRBJ2-7
D gene: TRBD2
CDR3 DNA: TGTGCCAGCAGCTCGGGACTAGCGATCTACGAGCAGTACTTC
CDR3 protein: CASSSGLAIYEQYF

V gene: TRBV15
CDR3 length: 15
clone size: few
J gene: TRBJ2-3
D gene: -
CDR3 DNA: TGTGCCACCAGCGGCCTTGGGGGAGAGGCAGATACGCAGTATTTT
CDR3 protein: CATSGLGGEADTQYF

V gene: TRBV4-1
CDR3 length: 14
clone size: many
J gene: TRBJ2-2
D gene: -
CDR3 DNA: TGCGCCAGCAGTCCCAGGGAGTACACCGGGGAGCTGTTTTTT
CDR3 protein: CASSPREYTGELFF

V gene: TRBV2
CDR3 length: 14
clone size: -
J gene: TRBJ2-5
D gene: -
CDR3 DNA: TGTGCCAGCGAAGGGCAGGGACGTCAAGAGACCCAGTACTTC
CDR3 protein: CASEGQGRQETQYF

V gene: TRBV2
CDR3 length: 12
clone size: many
J gene: TRBJ2-5
D gene: -
CDR3 DNA: TGTGCCAGCAGCGACACTCAAGAGACCCAGTACTTC
CDR3 protein: CASSDTQETQYF

V gene: TRBV2
CDR3 length: 14
clone size: few
J gene: TRBJ2-1
D gene: -
CDR3 DNA: TGTGCCAGCTTCGCCGGAGACAGGAACAGTGAGCAGTTCTTC
CDR3 protein: CASFAGDRNSEQFF

V gene: TRBV2
CDR3 length: 14
clone size: few
J gene: TRBJ2-7
D gene: TRBD2
CDR3 DNA: TGTGCCAGCAGTTCCTCTAGCGGGAGTTACGAGCAGTACTTC
CDR3 protein: CASSSSSGSYEQYF

V gene: TRBV4-3
CDR3 length: 13
clone size: -
J gene: TRBJ2-3
D gene: -
CDR3 DNA: TGCGCCAGCAGCCAAGTGGTGGAAGATACGCAGTATTTT
CDR3 protein: CASSQVVEDTQYF

V gene: TRBV3-1
CDR3 length: 16
clone size: -
J gene: TRBJ1-2
D gene: -
CDR3 DNA: TGTGCCAGCAGCCAAGAGCGGTCGGACCGGGGTTATGGCTACACCTTC
CDR3 protein: CASSQERSDRGYGYTF

V gene: TRBV27
CDR3 length: 17
clone size: few
J gene: TRBJ2-7
D gene: TRBD2
CDR3 DNA: TGTGCCAGCAGTCCCCCGCATCATAGCGGGAGAGTCCACGAGCAGTACTTC
CDR3 protein: CASSPPHHSGRVHEQYF

V gene: TRBV19
CDR3 length: 12
clone size: -
J gene: TRBJ1-2
D gene: -
CDR3 DNA: TGTGCCAGTAGTACCATTGATTATGGCTACACCTTC
CDR3 protein: CASSTIDYGYTF

V gene: TRBV4-2
CDR3 length: 15
clone size: many
J gene: TRBJ1-5
D gene: -
CDR3 DNA: TGTGCCAGCAGCCAAGAAATGTATAGCAATCAGCCCCAGCATTTT
CDR3 protein: CASSQEMYSNQPQHF

V gene: TRBV19
CDR3 length: 15
clone size: many
J gene: TRBJ1-1
D gene: -
CDR3 DNA: TGTGCCAGTAGTATATCCGCGCAGGGCGGCACTGAAGCTTTCTTT
CDR3 protein: CASSISAQGGTEAFF

V gene: TRBV7-2
CDR3 length: 14
clone size: many
J gene: TRBJ2-7
D gene: TRBD2
CDR3 DNA: TGTGCCAGCAGCTGGACTAGCGGGAGCTACGAGCAGTACTTC
CDR3 protein: CASSWTSGSYEQYF

V gene: TRBV7-9
CDR3 length: 19
clone size: many
J gene: TRBJ2-3
D gene: TRBD2
CDR3 DNA: TGTGCCAGCACCCAATGGACGTCTAGCGGGAGAATCTCGGCAGATACGCAGTATTTT
CDR3 protein: CASTQWTSSGRISADTQYF

V gene: TRBV27
CDR3 length: 12
clone size: -
J gene: TRBJ2-7
D gene: -
CDR3 DNA: TGTGCCAGCGGTCCTTACAGCGGCGAGCAGTACTTC
CDR3 protein: CASGPYSGEQYF

V gene: TRBV5-6
CDR3 length: 15
clone size: many
J gene: TRBJ2-3
D gene: -
CDR3 DNA: TGTGCCAGCAGCTTGGCAGCGGGCGTAACAGATACGCAGTATTTT
CDR3 protein: CASSLAAGVTDTQYF

V gene: TRBV6-1
CDR3 length: 16
clone size: few
J gene: TRBJ1-6
D gene: -
CDR3 DNA: TGTGCCAGCAGTGAAGGAGGCGGATGGGATAATTCACCCCTCCACTTT
CDR3 protein: CASSEGGGWDNSPLHF